This TCR beta chain stems from a study of vaccination and CD4 T cells after COVID-19. The time point denotes: late sampling 161 to 241 days after vaccination in a few convalescent patients. Stated treatment: approximately nine-day PBMC culture with coronavirus spike peptide pools or control peptides (ViraFEST assay). Researchers used the Oncomine TCR Beta short-read assay to sequence DNA from cultured CD4+ T cells. MiXCR, applied by TCRdb to the PCR reads, yields one record per CDR3 protein. The sample has tens of thousands of distinct CDR3 sequences, under 40% seen once. This clonotype is classed as medium-sized (0.01 to 0.1%). Antigen specificity is unknown. The sample in question was CD4+ T cells from blood, cultured in vitro, obtained about 7 months after SARS-CoV-2 vaccination. This clonotype originated in a human donor who had recovered from COVID-19.

As DNA, the CDR3 is TGTGCCAGCAGTTCTGGCGGGAGCCAAGAGACCCAGTACTTC. Translation gives CASSSGGSQETQYF. The V gene is TRBV6-5, the J gene TRBJ2-5; the match to TRBD2 covers 7 bases. The germline V gene has CDR1 MNHEY and CDR2 SVGAGI. J lost 1 base, V lost 4 bases, and 3 bases had no gene match. The CDR3 runs 14 residues.